This is a list of T cell receptor beta chains from one sample in a study of identical twins. Using its own MiXCR run on the 5' RACE reads, TCRdb lists one record per CDR3 protein. Of 1.5 million to 2 million distinct CDR3 sequences in the sample, roughly a third were seen once. The sequencing sample was made of cord blood. The receptor set was obtained from a newborn girl in good health. Each CDR3 is given with its conserved first and last residue. The order of the fields is D gene, V gene, clone size, J gene, CDR3 protein, CDR3 DNA. The D gene is left open where the match is weak. The listing skips clone size in some rows; elsewhere it reads once, few, many or a size class.

TRBD1	TRBV7-9	-	TRBJ2-1	CASSSQGETQFF	TGTGCCAGCAGTTCCCAGGGGGAGACCCAGTTCTTC
TRBD2	TRBV5-5	-	TRBJ2-2	CASSLRGGGAANTGELFF	TGTGCCAGCAGCTTGCGCGGCGGGGGGGCCGCGAACACCGGGGAGCTGTTTTTT
-	TRBV6-1	-	TRBJ2-6	CASNRSPGANVPTF	TGTGCCAGCAACCGTTCGCCTGGGGCCAACGTCCCGACTTTC
TRBD2	TRBV4-2	once	TRBJ2-3	CASSQDPSGAGTDTQYF	TGTGCCAGCAGCCAAGATCCTAGCGGGGCGGGCACAGATACGCAGTATTTT
TRBD2	TRBV7-2	-	TRBJ2-7	CASSLAQTSVSSYEQYF	TGTGCCAGCAGCTTAGCGCAGACTAGCGTCTCCTCCTACGAGCAGTACTTC
TRBD1	TRBV20-1	many	TRBJ2-7	CSASIGTGNREQYF	TGCAGTGCTAGTATTGGGACAGGGAATCGCGAGCAGTACTTC
-	TRBV20-1	-	TRBJ1-2	CSARENRITNYGYTF	TGCAGTGCTAGAGAAAACAGGATAACTAACTATGGCTACACCTTC
TRBD1	TRBV3-1	-	TRBJ1-1	CACRGTGALNTEAFF	TGTGCCTGCAGGGGGACGGGAGCTCTGAACACTGAAGCTTTCTTT
-	TRBV7-7	few	TRBJ2-7	CASSLAPWQGNDNEQYF	TGTGCTAGCAGCTTAGCTCCGTGGCAGGGAAACGACAATGAGCAGTACTTC
TRBD2	TRBV2	once	TRBJ2-1	CASQSFRDYLYEQFF	TGTGCCAGCCAATCTTTCCGGGACTATTTATATGAGCAGTTCTTC
-	TRBV6-6	few	TRBJ1-5	CASSYARRNNQPQHF	TGTGCCAGCAGTTACGCCAGGCGTAACAATCAGCCCCAGCATTTT
-	TRBV21-1	few	TRBJ2-5	CASSKVTGLRKTQYF	TGTGCCAGCAGCAAAGTTACGGGACTTAGGAAGACCCAGTACTTC
TRBD2	TRBV20-1	few	TRBJ2-3	CSAGLAGMTDTQYF	TGCAGTGCGGGACTAGCGGGTATGACAGATACGCAGTATTTT
TRBD2	TRBV19	few	TRBJ2-3	CASRTLFRLAGHTDTQYF	TGTGCCAGTAGAACCCTTTTCCGACTAGCGGGGCACACAGATACGCAGTATTTT
TRBD2	TRBV4-1	-	TRBJ2-1	CASSHPTSGGNYNEQFF	TGCGCCAGCAGCCACCCGACTAGCGGGGGTAATTACAATGAGCAGTTCTTC
-	TRBV7-8	-	TRBJ2-5	CASSPGRLVSHEQYF	TGTGCCAGCAGCCCAGGTCGCCTAGTTTCCCATGAGCAGTACTTC
-	TRBV6-1	few	TRBJ2-7	CASRTVDLGTYEQYF	TGTGCCAGCAGGACTGTGGACCTGGGAACCTACGAGCAGTACTTC
-	TRBV28	-	TRBJ1-2	CASSVQGDDYTF	TGTGCCAGCAGCGTACAGGGTGATGACTACACCTTC
TRBD2	TRBV20-1	few	TRBJ2-3	CSAETSGRGGDTQYF	TGCAGTGCGGAGACTAGCGGGAGGGGTGGAGATACGCAGTATTTT
-	TRBV7-9	few	TRBJ1-2	CASSLASTLNYGYTF	TGTGCCAGCAGCTTAGCTTCCACACTGAACTATGGCTACACCTTC
TRBD1	TRBV4-2	-	TRBJ1-6	CASSPHLRGADSPLHF	TGTGCCAGCAGCCCCCACCTCAGGGGGGCGGATTCACCCCTCCACTTT
TRBD2	TRBV29-1	-	TRBJ2-1	CSPRRLAGGRGEQFF	TGCAGCCCCAGAAGACTAGCGGGGGGGAGGGGTGAGCAGTTCTTC
-	TRBV12-3/TRBV12-4	few	TRBJ1-2	CASRDRNYYGYTF	TGTGCCAGCAGGGACAGAAACTACTATGGCTACACCTTC
-	TRBV20-1	-	TRBJ2-5	CSAPGPLAFQETQYF	TGCAGTGCTCCGGGCCCACTAGCCTTCCAAGAGACCCAGTACTTC
-	TRBV4-2	many	TRBJ2-1	CASSQDRYEQFF	TGTGCCAGCAGCCAAGATCGGTATGAGCAGTTCTTC
-	TRBV20-1	-	TRBJ1-5	CSASHQYFVGGRGNQPQHF	TGCAGTGCTAGCCACCAGTATTTTGTCGGGGGGAGAGGCAATCAGCCCCAGCATTTT
-	TRBV9	-	TRBJ1-1	CASSASGEPEAFF	TGTGCCAGCAGCGCCTCCGGGGAACCTGAAGCTTTCTTT
-	TRBV5-1	few	TRBJ2-3	CASSSPGVTDTQYF	TGCGCCAGCAGCTCGCCGGGCGTCACAGATACGCAGTATTTT
-	TRBV7-7	-	TRBJ2-3	CASSATGIATDTQYF	TGTGCTAGCAGCGCCACGGGGATCGCCACAGATACGCAGTATTTT
TRBD2	TRBV30	-	TRBJ2-7	CAWSSGLGYEQYF	TGTGCCTGGTCTAGCGGGCTTGGCTACGAGCAGTACTTC
-	TRBV21-1	few	TRBJ2-1	CASSKGREEQFF	TGTGCCAGCAGCAAAGGACGGGAGGAGCAGTTCTTC
-	TRBV6-2/TRBV6-3	-	TRBJ2-5	CASYGLNQETQYF	TGTGCCAGCTATGGGCTAAATCAAGAGACCCAGTACTTC
-	TRBV5-5	few	TRBJ1-5	CASSPGPLITLQPQHF	TGTGCCAGCAGCCCCGGACCCTTAATCACCCTTCAGCCCCAGCATTTT
TRBD2	TRBV6-1	few	TRBJ2-1	CASSDIGGGHNEQFF	TGTGCCAGCAGTGACATCGGCGGGGGGCACAATGAGCAGTTCTTC
-	TRBV7-9	-	TRBJ1-2	CASSQEVRGYTF	TGTGCCAGCAGCCAAGAGGTCCGGGGCTACACCTTC
-	TRBV11-2	-	TRBJ1-2	CASSSGQFKGERDYGYTF	TGTGCCAGCAGCTCCGGACAATTCAAGGGAGAGCGCGACTATGGCTACACCTTC
-	TRBV10-1	-	TRBJ2-1	CASSEHQGGEQFF	TGCGCCAGCAGTGAGCATCAGGGTGGCGAGCAGTTCTTC
-	TRBV28	-	TRBJ1-5	CASTLNWLPSSNQPQHF	TGTGCCAGCACCCTAAACTGGCTCCCGAGTAGCAATCAGCCCCAGCATTTT
TRBD1	TRBV2	few	TRBJ1-5	CASSGQGMNQPQHF	TGTGCCAGCTCCGGACAGGGTATGAATCAGCCCCAGCATTTT
TRBD2	TRBV20-1	few	TRBJ2-2	CSARDLGGTGELFF	TGCAGTGCTAGAGATCTGGGGGGGACCGGGGAGCTGTTTTTT
TRBD2	TRBV20-1	-	TRBJ2-1	CTGLAGEVCNEQFF	TGCACCGGACTAGCGGGAGAGGTCTGCAATGAGCAGTTCTTC
-	TRBV5-1	few	TRBJ2-2	CASGRTGELFF	TGCGCCAGCGGACGGACCGGGGAGCTGTTTTTT
-	TRBV11-2	-	TRBJ2-4	CASSQLGGRGRRGNIQYF	TGTGCCAGCAGCCAGTTAGGGGGACGGGGTAGGAGGGGAAACATTCAGTACTTC
TRBD1	TRBV12-3/TRBV12-4	few	TRBJ2-1	CASILQGVLNNEQFF	TGTGCCAGCATCCTACAGGGGGTCCTCAACAATGAGCAGTTCTTC
-	TRBV28	-	TRBJ2-6	CATTDRSGANVLTF	TGTGCCACCACTGACAGGTCTGGGGCCAACGTCCTGACTTTC
-	TRBV4-2	few	TRBJ2-7	CASSLGGDGGYEQYF	TGTGCCAGCAGCCTCGGCGGAGACGGTGGCTACGAGCAGTACTTC
-	TRBV29-1	-	TRBJ1-2	CSVLVSYGYTF	TGCAGCGTTCTTGTCTCCTATGGCTACACCTTC
TRBD1	TRBV5-5	-	TRBJ2-1	CASSWGQGAWNEQFF	TGTGCCAGCAGCTGGGGACAGGGGGCTTGGAATGAGCAGTTCTTC
TRBD1	TRBV7-9	-	TRBJ1-1	CASSSLDRVTEAFF	TGTGCCAGCAGCTCCCTTGACAGGGTCACTGAAGCTTTCTTT
-	TRBV15	few	TRBJ2-1	CATSRVLGVSEQFF	TGTGCCACCAGCAGAGTATTAGGAGTGAGTGAGCAGTTCTTC
TRBD1	TRBV27	-	TRBJ1-6	CASRQQGSSYNSPPHF	TGTGCCAGCAGGCAACAGGGGAGCTCCTATAATTCACCCCCCCACTTT
-	TRBV7-9	once	TRBJ2-1	CASRGSQNYNGQFF	TGTGCCAGCAGGGGCTCCCAGAACTACAATGGGCAGTTCTTC
TRBD1	TRBV29-1	few	TRBJ1-1	CSVGRDRGLYTEAFF	TGCAGCGTTGGACGGGACAGGGGCCTTTACACTGAAGCTTTCTTT
-	TRBV28	-	TRBJ1-2	CAISIGQGQRYGYTF	TGTGCCATCAGTATTGGACAAGGTCAGCGCTATGGCTACACCTTC
TRBD2	TRBV5-1	few	TRBJ2-2	CASRFGLAESGELFF	TGCGCCAGCAGGTTTGGACTAGCGGAATCCGGGGAGCTGTTTTTT
TRBD2	TRBV28	-	TRBJ2-7	CASSFFSPLAHYEQYF	TGTGCCAGCAGTTTCTTTTCCCCACTAGCGCACTACGAGCAGTACTTC
-	TRBV21-1	many	TRBJ2-5	CASSNRETQYF	TGTGCCAGCAGTAACAGGGAGACCCAGTACTTC